One sample yielded the 13 T cell receptor beta chains listed below, sequenced in a study of blood T cell repertoires in COVID-19 (TCRdb year 2020). The library was generated by the immunoSEQ multiplex PCR assay. Entries here come from immuneACCESS through TCRdb and include only in-frame sequences with V and J called. Some clones fail to appear in such tables; in the studies checked, an unresolved V gene covers under half of the shortfall, and the cause of the remainder is unknown. This sample is represented by tens of thousands of clones; more than 75% of them were singletons. 4.5% to 5.5% of the sample is taken by the ten largest. Sequenced: peripheral blood. These receptors came from a woman older than 75 with acute or convalescent COVID-19.

The V and J genes are TRBV5-1 and TRBJ1-4, with 7 bases matching TRBD1. Germline loops: CDR1 SGHRS, CDR2 YFSETQ. V lost 4 bases to trimming and J lost 7 bases; unmatched junction nucleotides: 13. The CDR3 covers 16 residues. CDR3 sequence: CASSPTSTGWAEKLFF. CDR3 DNA: TGCGCCAGCAGCCCGACGTCGACAGGGTGGGCTGAAAAACTGTTTTTT. The full variable domain, rest sourced from reference TRBV5-1 and TRBJ1-4, is KAGVTQTPRYLIKTRGQQVTLSCSPISGHRSVSWYQQTPGQGLQFLFEYFSETQRNKGNFPGRFSGRQFSNSRSEMNVSTLELGDSALYLCASSPTSTGWAEKLFFGSGTQLSVL.

V usage is TRBV4-2 and J usage is TRBJ2-1; maybe TRBD2 (6 bases). Between the trimmed V and J ends, which lost 0 bases and 6 bases, there was a span of 12 bases. Looked up from germline, CDR1 is LGHNA and CDR2 is YNFKEQ. The CDR3 loop spans 15 amino acids. The CDR3 nucleotides read TGTGCCAGCAGCCAAGAGAAAGCGGGCTTCAATGAGCAGTTCTTC. Translation gives CASSQEKAGFNEQFF.

This chain links TRBV4-3 with TRBJ1-1; no clear D. In germline, CDR1 is LGHNA, CDR2 YSLEER. The ends were cut back, 1 base at V and 1 base at J, with 4 bases in the middle. This CDR3 is 13 amino acids long. The CDR3 region has the DNA TGCGCCAGCAGCCAAGCTCCGAACACTGAAGCTTTCTTT. Its translation is CASSQAPNTEAFF.

The V and J genes are TRBV18 and TRBJ2-3; maybe TRBD2 (6 bases). The V gene lost 4 bases and the J gene lost 6 bases, with 11 bases spanning the gap. The CDR3 length is 13 residues. Germline V gene lookup returns CDR1 KGHSH and CDR2 LQKENI. The CDR3 reads CASSQTRSDTQYF. CDR3 nucleotides: TGTGCCAGCTCACAGACTAGATCGGATACGCAGTATTTT.

The chain is built from TRBV4-1 and TRBJ2-5, with 11 bases fitting TRBD2. The trim removed 0 bases at V and 3 bases at J, leaving 3 bases unmatched. This CDR3 is built from 16 residues. The V gene's germline CDR1 is MGHRA and CDR2 YSYEKL. CDR3 DNA sequence: TGCGCCAGCAGCCAAGAAACTAGCGGGAGCGAAGAGACCCAGTACTTC. Its protein is CASSQETSGSEETQYF.

The chain employs TRBV10-2 and TRBJ1-2, with D possibly matching TRBD1 (5 bases). Germline V gene lookup returns CDR1 WSHSY and CDR2 SAAADI. CDR3 length equals 13 residues. The V gene lost 4 bases and the J gene lost 5 bases, with 11 bases spanning the gap. This CDR3 is CASSVNGAYGYTF. CDR3 nucleotides: TGCGCCAGCAGTGTCAATGGGGCATATGGCTACACCTTC.

This sequence joins TRBV5-1 and TRBJ1-5; D may be TRBD1 (5 bases). CDR1 and CDR2 from the germline V gene are SGHRS and YFSETQ. CDR3 size: 14 residues. Between the trimmed V and J ends, which lost 4 bases and 1 base, there was a span of 9 bases. The CDR3 coding sequence is TGCGCCAGCAGCCGGGACTCGAGCAATCAGCCCCAGCATTTT. Protein sequence: CASSRDSSNQPQHF. The full variable domain, its missing parts supplied by reference TRBV5-1 and TRBJ1-5, is KAGVTQTPRYLIKTRGQQVTLSCSPISGHRSVSWYQQTPGQGLQFLFEYFSETQRNKGNFPGRFSGRQFSNSRSEMNVSTLELGDSALYLCASSRDSSNQPQHFGDGTRLSIL.

In this sample, this clone turned up once. The CDR3, as DNA: TGTGCCAGCAGCTTATTCTCGGGACAGAACACAGATACGCAGTATTTT. Residues: CASSLFSGQNTDTQYF. This chain connects TRBV5-5 to TRBJ2-3, with 7 positions matching TRBD1. The CDR3 is made up of 16 amino acids. Germline CDR1 reads SGHKS; CDR2 reads YYEKEE (reference sequence). V lost 2 bases and J lost 2; bases outside the gene matches: 8.

This clone was seen only once. The chain uses TRBV7-6 and TRBJ2-6; D gene uncertain. CDR1 and CDR2 from the germline V gene are SGHVS and FNYEAQ. Trimming left V 4 bases short and J 0 bases short, with 7 bases between. This CDR3 region has 15 residues. This CDR3 reads CASSSLASGANVLTF. As DNA, the CDR3 is TGTGCCAGCAGCTCGTTGGCCTCTGGGGCCAACGTCCTGACTTTC. Based on the CDR3 plus reference TRBV7-6 and TRBJ2-6, the full variable domain is GAGVSQSPRYKVTKRGQDVALRCDPISGHVSLYWYRQALGQGPEFLTYFNYEAQQDKSGLPNDRFSAERPEGSISTLTIQRTEQRDSAMYRCASSSLASGANVLTFGAGSRLTVL.

This clone was counted a few times. This chain connects TRBV27 to TRBJ2-5, with a tentative D call TRBD1 (6 bases). Trimming took off 4 bases at V and 9 bases at J, with 12 bases between the two ends. Germline CDR1 MNHEY, CDR2 SMNVEV (reference sequence). The CDR3 sequence is 12 residues long. CDR3 residues: CASSSPGESQYF. CDR3 coding DNA: TGTGCCAGCAGTTCCCCAGGGGAGTCCCAGTACTTC.

The rearrangement links TRBV3-1 (or the pseudogene TRBV3-2) to TRBJ2-5, with TRBD2 matching over 9 bases. This CDR3 has 17 amino acids. The germline V gene encodes CDR1 LGHDT and CDR2 YNNKEL (reference sequence). Unmatched junction bases numbered 9, after V lost 0 bases and J lost 4 bases. The CDR3 DNA sequence: TGTGCCAGCAGCCAAGATGAAAGGCTAGCGGGGTCAGAGACCCAGTACTTC. Translated, it gives CASSQDERLAGSETQYF.

This clone appeared a few times. This chain joins TRBV11-1 and TRBJ2-1; 8 nucleotides agree with TRBD2. Trimming took 7 bases from V and 12 from J; bases not matched to a gene: 17. CDR1 is SGHAT, CDR2 FQDESV, per germline (reference sequence). The CDR3 covers 15 residues. CDR3 coding DNA: TGTGCCAGCAACCCCGGGACTAGTTGGGAGTACGTGCAGTTCTTC. Its protein is CASNPGTSWEYVQFF. Full variable domain (outside the CDR3, taken from reference TRBV11-1 and TRBJ2-1): EAEVAQSPRYKITEKSQAVAFWCDPISGHATLYWYRQILGQGPELLVQFQDESVVDDSQLPKDRFSAERLKGVDSTLKIQPAELGDSAMYLCASNPGTSWEYVQFFGPGTRLTVL.

The chain is built from TRBV6-4 and TRBJ2-2; a possible D gene is TRBD2 (5 bases). The CDR3 is 14 residues long. V gave up 6 bases and J gave up 0 bases, with 8 bases separating them. Germline lookup yields CDR1 MRHNA and CDR2 SNTAGT. The CDR3 reads CASREVSNTGELFF. The CDR3 DNA reads TGTGCCAGCAGGGAGGTTTCGAACACCGGGGAGCTGTTTTTT.